A single sample is the source of the 24 T cell receptor delta chains below, sequenced in a study of γδ T cells in repeated Plasmodium falciparum infection. Vgamma9/Vdelta2+ and Vdelta2-negative gammadelta T cells were flow-sorted from PBMC for bulk sequencing. TCRdb redid clone calling on the multiplex PCR reads using CATT. The data contain 50,000 to 60,000 delta-chain clones, around 2% of them singletons. The sequenced material came from gamma-delta T cells from blood. All receptors come from a pool of human donors (malaria-infected and uninfected, not separated).

On this clone: TCRdb attributes to this sequence the protein of a much larger clone, which differs from the DNA translation at residues 4 and 7; a read error is likely, and the protein displayed is translated from the DNA. J is TRDJ1 and V is TRDV2, with 7 positions matching TRDD3. TCRdb supplies no J gene; here it was assigned by aligning the nucleotide sequence to germline. The CDR3 runs to 15 residues. The germline V gene has CDR1 GEAIGNYY and CDR2 EKD. The CDR3 DNA reads as TGTGCCTGTAACACCGTTCCAATACTGGGGGATAAACTCATCTTT. Translating it yields CACNTVPILGDKLIF.

Concerning this clone: The protein given by TCRdb reflects a much larger clone and differs at residue 8 from this DNA's translation, likely from a read error; the protein shown is the DNA's translation. The V and J genes are TRDV2 and TRDJ1; a possible D gene is TRDD3 (5 bases). In the absence of a J gene in TCRdb, the DNA was matched to germline to assign it here. V was shortened by 0 bases and J by 0 bases, with 25 bases between the two germline ends. CDR1 is GEAIGNYY, CDR2 EKD, per germline. This CDR3 region has 20 residues. CDR3 sequence: CACDTLQMGTGGQYTDKLIF. DNA of the CDR3: TGTGCCTGTGACACCCTCCAGATGGGTACTGGTGGTCAATACACCGATAAACTCATCTTT.

This clone was picked up many times. The chain carries TRDV1 and TRDJ1; TRDD3 matches at 9 bases. The J gene is not listed in TCRdb, so it was assigned here from a DNA match to germline. The trim removed 5 bases at V and 0 bases at J, leaving 19 bases unmatched. This CDR3 is built from 20 residues. Looked up from germline, CDR1 is TSWWSYY and CDR2 is QGS. The CDR3 region is CALGKYVGHFTGGNTDKLIF. Here the CDR3 DNA reads TGTGCTCTTGGGAAGTATGTCGGACACTTTACTGGGGGAAACACCGATAAACTCATCTTT.

This clone appeared a few times. TCRdb's entry gives the protein of a much larger clone, which mismatches this DNA's translation at residue 14, likely from a read error; the protein reported here is translated from the DNA. The V gene is given as TRDV2, and no J gene call is available; TRDD3, the table's D call, was not compared with the DNA. CDR3 length: 15 residues. The germline V gene has CDR1 GEAIGNYY and CDR2 EKD. The CDR3 DNA reads TGTGCCTGTGACCCCCTGGGTGCGGGAGACGATAAACTCACCTTT. Translated, it gives CACDPLGAGDDKLTF.

The table lists this clone with a few counts. TCRdb's protein, taken from a much larger clone, differs from this DNA's translation at residue 9, likely owing to a read error; the protein displayed comes from the DNA. The J gene is TRDJ1, the V gene TRDV2; 7 nucleotides match TRDD3. In the absence of a J gene in TCRdb, the DNA was matched to germline to assign it here. Trimming took 3 bases from V and 0 from J; bases not matched to a gene: 9. CDR3 length: 16 amino acids. Per germline, CDR1 GEAIGNYY and CDR2 EKD. DNA for the CDR3: TGTGCCTGTGACTCATTACTGGGGAGCAACACCGATAAACTCATCTTT. Its protein product is CACDSLLGSNTDKLIF.

Judged by abundance, this clone is medium-sized (0.01 to 0.1%). The sample has other DNA sequences that encode this CDR3 too. The genes are TRDV1 and TRDJ1; 10 nucleotides line up with TRDD3. The CDR3 has 17 residues. With 2 bases clipped from V and 1 base from J, the junction kept 7 bases outside the gene matches. CDR1 TSWWSYY and CDR2 QGS come from the germline V gene. CDR3 DNA: TGTGCTCTTGGGGAAGAGTACTGGGGGATTTCCACCGATAAACTCATCTTT. Translation gives CALGEEYWGISTDKLIF.

Notes on this clone: A far larger clone is one nucleotide away, so this likely arose from a read error. Additional DNA sequences in this sample encode the identical CDR3. The rearrangement uses TRDV1 and TRDJ1; 8 bases are a match to TRDD3. TCRdb does not report a J gene; here it was assigned by matching the DNA to germline references. The CDR3 contains 17 residues. The germline CDR1 and CDR2 sequences are TSWWSYY and QGS. CDR3 sequence: CALGWGNTLQYTDKLIF. The CDR3 DNA sequence: TGTGCCCTTGGCTGGGGGAACACCCTTCAGTACACCGATAAACTCATCTTT.

Concerning this clone itself: The translation of this DNA and the TCRdb protein of a much larger clone differ at residue 3, probably owing to a read error; the protein shown here is translated from the DNA. The chain employs TRDV1 and TRDJ1, with 11 bases fitting TRDD3. Since TCRdb gives no J gene, matching the DNA to germline was used here to assign it. From germline, CDR1 is TSWWSYY and CDR2 QGS. The CDR3 totals 25 residues. The CDR3 DNA follows: TGTGCTCCTGGGGAACGGACTTCCTACTTTTGGGGGATACGAAGGCATGTGGGGCGGACCGATAAACTCATCTTT. It codes for CAPGERTSYFWGIRRHVGRTDKLIF.

A word on this clone: The protein recorded in TCRdb matches a much larger clone and deviates from this DNA's translation at residue 4, suggesting a read error; the protein here is obtained by translating the DNA. This chain links TRDV3 with TRDJ1; TRDD3 matches 9 bases. V was clipped by 5 bases and J by 1 base; unmatched bases: 17. The CDR3 spans 17 residues. Germline CDR1 TVYSNPD, CDR2 GDNSRS (reference sequence). The CDR3 region is CALNLRGIPLRTDKLIF. The DNA for the CDR3 is TGTGCCCTTAATCTCCGGGGGATACCTCTTCGCACCGATAAACTCATCTTT. Combining the CDR3 with reference TRDV3 and TRDJ1 gives the whole variable domain CDKVTQSSPDQTVASGSEVVLLCTYDTVYSNPDLFWYRIRPDYSFQFVFYGDNSRSEGADFTQGRFSVKHILTQKAFHLVISPVRTEDSATYYCALNLRGIPLRTDKLIFGKGTRVTVEP.

This clone has only a few counts. This likely traces to a read error, being one base from a far larger clone. The identical CDR3 is also encoded by other nucleotide sequences in the sample. V gene TRDV1 was called; the J gene was not; the table's D call TRDD3 went unverified against the DNA. This CDR3 is 20 amino acids long. Germline V lookup: CDR1 TSWWSYY, CDR2 QGS. The CDR3 region is CALGEGLPYWGIPYTDKLIF. The DNA of the CDR3 is TGTGCTCTTGGGGAAGGTCTACCGTACTGGGGGATACCGTACACCGATAAACTCATTTTT.

V usage is TRDV3 and J usage is TRDJ1; a possible D gene is TRDD3 (7 bases). TCRdb carries no J gene annotation; the J gene was assigned here by matching the DNA with germline. Germline CDR1 TVYSNPD, CDR2 GDNSRS (reference sequence). The CDR3 length is 22 residues. V dropped 4 bases and J dropped 0 bases, with 39 bases sitting between them. This chain's CDR3 is CASLLLMTGDHMPLDYTDKLIF. The CDR3 DNA reads TGTGCCTCCCTCCTACTGATGACTGGGGACCACATGCCATTGGATTACACCGATAAACTCATCTTT.

This clone was counted between two and nine times. This DNA translates differently at residue 20 from the TCRdb protein, which is that of a much larger clone; a read error is likely, and the protein shown is the DNA's own translation. No call exists for the J gene, whereas the V gene is TRDV1; the D call in the table, TRDD3, was not verified against the DNA. Germline CDR1 reads TSWWSYY; CDR2 reads QGS. The CDR3 runs to 21 residues. Here the CDR3 reads CALGELSSVWAWGPYTDKLTF. Written as DNA, the CDR3 is TGTGCTCTTGGGGAACTAAGCTCCGTATGGGCCTGGGGGCCGTACACCGATAAACTCACCTTT.

This clone was observed at least ten times. This DNA's translation differs at residue 3 from TCRdb's protein, which comes from a much larger clone; a read error is likely, and the protein shown is translated from the DNA. The CDR3 nucleotides are TGTGCCCGTGACCCACTGGGGGATAGCACCGATAAACTCATCTTT. Protein sequence: CARDPLGDSTDKLIF. The gene calls are TRDV2 and TRDJ1, with 11 bases identical to TRDD3. The CDR3 is made up of 15 amino acids. Per germline, CDR1 GEAIGNYY and CDR2 EKD.

Comments on this clone: Translating this DNA gives a protein that differs at residue 8 from the TCRdb one, which belongs to a much larger clone; a read error is likely, and the protein shown is this translation. The rearrangement links TRDV2 to TRDJ1; the match to TRDD3 covers 10 bases. The J gene, missing from TCRdb, was assigned here through DNA to germline matching. The germline V gene encodes CDR1 GEAIGNYY and CDR2 EKD. After removal of 1 base from V and 0 bases from J, the junction contained 16 bases not matched to a gene. The CDR3 is 20 amino acids. CDR3 loop: CACDTHPGMLGDRYTDKLIF. CDR3 nucleotides: TGTGCCTGTGACACGCATCCCGGAATGCTGGGGGATAGGTACACCGATAAACTCATCTTT.

This clone appeared a few times. This likely stems from a read error, as it lies one base from a far larger clone. The CDR3 region has the DNA TGTGCTCTTGGGGACCCCTTTCCCTGGGTACTGGGGGTTCCTAAACTCATCTTT. Amino acids: CALGDPFPWVLGVPKLIF. This sequence joins TRDV1 and TRDJ1; 8 bases fit TRDD3. TCRdb lists no J gene, so it was determined here by aligning the DNA to germline. This CDR3 comprises 18 residues. The J segment lost 7 bases and the V segment lost 3 bases, leaving 19 bases of the junction unmatched. The germline V gene has CDR1 TSWWSYY and CDR2 QGS.

This clone was detected only a few times. TCRdb records a much larger clone's protein for this DNA, with a difference at residue 21 that likely arises from a read error; the protein given is the translation of the DNA. The genes are TRDV3 and TRDJ1; 9 nucleotides align to TRDD3. The CDR3 is 26 amino acids. The germline gives CDR1 TVYSNPD, CDR2 GDNSRS (reference sequence). The CDR3 nucleotides read TGTGCATACGGATCCTTCCTTAAGCCCCTGTTACTGGGGGACCCCGAATATCCCCCCACTATTTATAAACTCATCTTT. This codes for CAYGSFLKPLLLGDPEYPPTIYKLIF.

This clone was counted between two and nine times. The TCRdb protein, from a much larger clone, departs from this DNA's translation at residue 20, likely by read error; the protein shown derives from the DNA. A V gene of TRDV1 was called, but no J gene was assigned; TRDD3 is the table's D call and was not checked against the DNA. The CDR3 totals 22 residues. The germline V gene has CDR1 TSWWSYY and CDR2 QGS. CDR3 amino acids: CALGDPPYAGTGGYKGPDKPIF. The CDR3 DNA follows: TGTGCTCTTGGGGACCCTCCCTACGCCGGTACTGGGGGATACAAGGGCCCCGATAAACCCATCTTT.

Concerning this clone itself: The TCRdb record carries a much larger clone's protein, which differs from this DNA's translation at residue 7; a read error is the likely cause, and the protein listed here is the DNA translation. V is TRDV1 and J is TRDJ1; 8 bases agree with TRDD3. The CDR3 is made up of 22 amino acids. Germline CDR1 reads TSWWSYY; CDR2 reads QGS. The V gene end was trimmed by 1 base and the J gene end by 0 bases; junction bases not matched to a gene: 22. The CDR3 spells CALGERTPTFGGWPRYTDKLIF. CDR3 bases: TGTGCTCTTGGGGAACGCACTCCTACTTTTGGGGGATGGCCCAGGTACACCGATAAACTCATCTTT.

This clone was seen many times. A far larger clone is only one base removed, so a read error is likely. This CDR3 is also generated by other DNA sequences in the sample. The V gene call reads TRDV1; no J gene was called; the table calls TRDD3, which could not be checked here. The CDR3 has 25 amino acids. CDR1 and CDR2 (germline): TSWWSYY, QGS. CDR3 sequence: CALGATSFTSTPLYWGIQGTAQLFF. The CDR3 region has the DNA TGTGCTCTTGGGGCCACGTCCTTTACCTCTACACCTTTGTACTGGGGGATACAGGGGACAGCACAGCTCTTCTTT.

Concerning this clone itself: TCRdb pairs this DNA with a much larger clone's protein that differs at residue 7, likely a read error; the protein shown was translated from the DNA. The chain employs TRDV3 and TRDJ1; 7 positions match TRDD3. Matching the DNA to germline supplied the J gene, which TCRdb does not give. Per germline, CDR1 TVYSNPD and CDR2 GDNSRS (reference sequence). The junction had 16 bases not matched to a gene; V was cut back by 3 bases and J by 3 bases. There are 16 residues in the CDR3. Here the CDR3 reads CAFLSTEGYKADKLIF. The CDR3 bases are TGTGCCTTCCTGAGTACTGAGGGATACAAAGCCGATAAACTCATCTTT.

A word on this clone: TCRdb's entry gives the protein of a much larger clone, which mismatches this DNA's translation at residue 13, likely from a read error; the protein reported here is translated from the DNA. The chain links TRDV3 to TRDJ1; 8 bases agree with TRDD3. TCRdb is silent on the J gene; assignment here came from matching the DNA to germline. Per germline, CDR1 TVYSNPD and CDR2 GDNSRS (reference sequence). Losses at the gene ends were 0 bases for V and 0 bases for J; bases not matched to a gene: 21. The length of the CDR3 is 20 residues. As DNA, the CDR3 is TGTGCCTTTAGTCCTCCTACCTTGACTGGGGGTAGACTGTACACCGATAAACTCATCTTT. Its translation is CAFSPPTLTGGRLYTDKLIF.

Worth noting for this clone: A far larger clone is a single base away, which makes a read error likely. The sample holds other DNA sequences that translate to the same CDR3. The DNA of the CDR3 is TGTGCTTGTGACCTACTGGGGGTTCTCACCGATAAACTCATCTTT. Translating it yields CACDLLGVLTDKLIF. The gene calls are TRDV2 and TRDJ1, with TRDD3 identical over 8 bases. In the absence of a J gene in TCRdb, the DNA was matched to germline to assign it here. There are 15 residues in the CDR3. Germline values: CDR1 GEAIGNYY, CDR2 EKD.

This clone was found a few times. A far larger clone is one nucleotide away, so this likely arose from a read error. This sample also contains other DNA sequences that code for the same CDR3. The V call is TRDV2, the J call TRDJ4, with 12 bases lining up with TRDD3. TCRdb records no J gene; here it was assigned by comparing the DNA to germline. The length of the CDR3 is 16 residues. V gave up 1 base and J gave up 2 bases; unmatched junction bases: 7. Germline-derived CDR1 and CDR2 are GEAIGNYY and EKD. The CDR3 region has the DNA TGTGCCTGTGACACGGTCTGGGGGATACGTGATAGACCCCTGATCTTT. It specifies CACDTVWGIRDRPLIF.

At least ten counts were recorded for this clone. A far larger clone is one base from this, pointing to a likely read error. Other nucleotide sequences from this sample produce the same CDR3. The chain employs TRDV2 and TRDJ1; TRDD3 agrees at 11 bases. The CDR3 contains 19 residues. Germline V lookup: CDR1 GEAIGNYY, CDR2 EKD. The CDR3 DNA follows: TGCGCCTGTGACACCGTTGGGGTGGGGGATACGGGAAATGAGGTAAAACTCATCTTT. Encoded protein: CACDTVGVGDTGNEVKLIF.